The 19 T cell receptor beta chains given below trace back to one sample, sequenced in a study of blood T cell repertoires in COVID-19. Libraries were prepared by immunoSEQ multiplex PCR; TCRdb keeps only in-frame clonotypes and omits some of them. The repertoire holds 400,000 to 550,000 clones, with 87% as singletons. Specimen: PBMCs or T cells enriched from blood (not recorded which). The receptors stem from a woman between 18 and 29 years old with acute COVID-19.

The chain has TRBV5-1 and TRBJ2-7, with 9 bases lining up with TRBD2. Germline values: CDR1 SGHRS, CDR2 YFSETQ. The CDR3 consists of 15 residues. V shed 4 bases and J 4 bases; nucleotides not matched to a gene: 9. For the CDR3, the DNA is TGCGCCAGCAGCCCGGGGACTAGCATTAATTACGAGCAGTACTTC. It encodes CASSPGTSINYEQYF.

The chain recombines TRBV9 with TRBJ1-5, with TRBD1 matching 9 bases. Germline values: CDR1 SGDLS, CDR2 YYNGEE. The CDR3 has 14 residues. Trimming at V came to 0 bases and at J to 6 bases, leaving 1 base not matched to a gene. As DNA, the CDR3 is TGTGCCAGCAGCGTAGAACAGGGGGCTCAGCCCCAGCATTTT. Translation gives CASSVEQGAQPQHF. Full variable domain (remainder filled in from reference TRBV9 and TRBJ1-5): DSGVTQTPKHLITATGQRVTLRCSPRSGDLSVYWYQQSLDQGLQFLIQYYNGEERAKGNILERFSAQQFPDLHSELNLSSLELGDSALYFCASSVEQGAQPQHFGDGTRLSIL.

The V call is TRBV7-2, the J call TRBJ2-3; no firm D call. Per germline, CDR1 SGHTA and CDR2 FQGNSA. Trimming pared 9 bases from V and 2 bases from J, leaving 21 bases between. CDR3 length: 16 residues. The CDR3 DNA reads TGTGCCAGTACACCTGGGCTCTCACGAGTCACAGATACGCAGTATTTT. Residues: CASTPGLSRVTDTQYF. Supplemented by reference TRBV7-2 and TRBJ2-3, the full variable domain reads GAGVSQSPSNKVTEKGKDVELRCDPISGHTALYWYRQSLGQGLEFLIYFQGNSAPDKSGLPSDRFSAERTGGSVSTLTIQRTQQEDSAVYLCASTPGLSRVTDTQYFGPGTRLTVL.

On this clone itself: At one end the junction does not follow the germline gene, possibly because of a read error. The chain has TRBV7-7 and TRBJ2-5; 8 bases map to TRBD2. Germline V gives CDR1 SSHAT, CDR2 FNYEAQ (reference sequence). The length of the CDR3 is 18 residues. CDR3 residues: CASSLGPGGSGAQETQYF. The CDR3 DNA sequence: TGTGCTAGCAGCTTAGGTCCAGGAGGTAGCGGGGCCCAAGAGACCCAGTACTTC.

The V call is TRBV28, the J call TRBJ2-1; 8 nucleotides line up with TRBD2. Trimming cost V 6 bases and J 9 bases; bases outside gene matches: 10. Germline lookup yields CDR1 MDHEN and CDR2 SYDVKM. CDR3 length equals 14 residues. The CDR3 protein is CASSYHGGVAEQFF. CDR3 sequence (DNA): TGTGCCAGCAGCTACCACGGGGGGGTAGCTGAGCAGTTCTTC.

In its sample, this clone was seen a few times. In nucleotides, the CDR3 is TGCGCCAGCAGCCAAGATCCCCGGGTAGTATATGCCAATCAGCCCCAGCATTTT. Residues: CASSQDPRVVYANQPQHF. The J gene is TRBJ1-5, the V gene TRBV4-1; D ambiguous. CDR1 and CDR2 (germline): MGHRA, YSYEKL. Trimming stripped 0 bases from V and 3 bases from J, with 18 bases between. The CDR3 covers 18 residues.

The chain recombines TRBV5-1 with TRBJ2-1, with D unclear. In germline, CDR1 is SGHRS, CDR2 YFSETQ. Trimming pared 5 bases from V and 13 bases from J, leaving 19 bases between. This CDR3 contains 13 residues. This CDR3 is CASRDRVEERQFF. As DNA, the CDR3 is TGCGCCAGCAGAGATCGGGTCGAAGAAAGACAGTTCTTC.

The chain recombines TRBV6-5 with TRBJ1-1; perhaps TRBD1 as D (6 bases). Trimming shortened V by 0 bases and J by 3 bases, and 11 bases separated the two germline ends. CDR1 is MNHEY and CDR2 is SVGAGI in the germline V gene. CDR3 length: 15 residues. The DNA of the CDR3 is TGTGCCAGCAGTTACTCGGGCAGGGGACACACTGAAGCTTTCTTT. Its translation is CASSYSGRGHTEAFF.

This clone turned up a few times. This chain connects TRBV3-1 (or the pseudogene TRBV3-2) to TRBJ2-3; TRBD2 matches 7 bases. The V segment lost 10 bases and the J segment 2 bases; nucleotides outside the gene matches: 6. The CDR3 is 13 amino acids. Looked up from germline, CDR1 is LGHDT and CDR2 is YNNKEL (reference sequence). CDR3 region: CATLTSDTDTQYF. CDR3 in DNA: TGTGCCACCCTTACTAGCGACACAGATACGCAGTATTTT.

The V call is TRBV15, the J call TRBJ2-7; TRBD2 is a possible D gene (5 bases). Looked up from germline, CDR1 is LNHNV and CDR2 is YYDKDF (reference sequence). The V gene lost 3 bases and the J gene lost 3 bases, with 9 bases spanning the gap. The CDR3 is made up of 13 amino acids. The CDR3 DNA reads TGTGCCACCAGCAGGGACGGGAACTACGAGCAGTACTTC. Amino acids: CATSRDGNYEQYF.

The gene calls are TRBV7-6 and TRBJ1-1, with 9 bases matching TRBD1. The length of the CDR3 is 13 residues. The trim removed 3 bases at V and 11 bases at J, leaving 7 bases unmatched. Germline loops: CDR1 SGHVS, CDR2 FNYEAQ. CDR3: CASSFGTGMDAFF. In DNA, the CDR3 is TGTGCCAGCAGCTTCGGGACAGGGATGGATGCTTTCTTT.

The J gene is TRBJ1-5, the V gene TRBV27; 10 bases agree with TRBD1. CDR3 size: 15 residues. The germline V gene has CDR1 MNHEY and CDR2 SMNVEV (reference sequence). V lost 0 bases, J lost 7 bases, and 3 bases stayed unmatched. The CDR3: CASSLSRTGGQPQHF. The CDR3, as DNA: TGTGCCAGCAGTTTATCCAGGACAGGGGGACAGCCCCAGCATTTT.

About this clone: One end of the junction does not line up with germline, which may come from a read error. This chain uses TRBV6-1 with TRBJ1-1; TRBD1 aligns across 7 bases. Germline CDR1 reads MNHNS; CDR2 reads SASEGT. This CDR3 comprises 12 residues. This CDR3 reads CASSEAGQITSF. For the CDR3, the DNA is TGTGCCAGCAGTGAAGCGGGACAGATTACCTCTTTT.

This clone occurred a few times. The V and J genes are TRBV2 and TRBJ1-3; 9 nucleotides agree with TRBD1. Trimming at V came to 2 bases and at J to 4 bases, leaving 3 bases not matched to a gene. The CDR3 has 15 residues. Germline CDR1 and CDR2: SNHLY and FYNNEI. This CDR3 is CASSEYGTGGNTIYF. As DNA, the CDR3 is TGTGCCAGCAGTGAATACGGGACAGGGGGAAACACCATATATTTT.

CDR3: CASSWGKSGTYEQYF. The CDR3 DNA sequence: TGTGCCAGCAGCTGGGGGAAAAGCGGGACCTACGAGCAGTACTTC. The chain has TRBV5-6 and TRBJ2-7; 7 bases match TRBD2. Unmatched junction bases numbered 8, after V lost 3 bases and J lost 2 bases. The CDR3 loop spans 15 amino acids. Germline CDR1 and CDR2: SGHDT and YYEEEE. Drawing the rest from reference TRBV5-6 and TRBJ2-7, the complete variable domain is DAGVTQSPTHLIKTRGQQVTLRCSPKSGHDTVSWYQQALGQGPQFIFQYYEEEERQRGNFPDRFSGHQFPNYSSELNVNALLLGDSALYLCASSWGKSGTYEQYFGPGTRLTVT.

This chain links TRBV3-1 (or the pseudogene TRBV3-2) with TRBJ1-5, with D possibly being TRBD1 (6 bases). CDR1 and CDR2 from the germline V gene are LGHDT and YNNKEL (reference sequence). The CDR3 totals 13 residues. V was cut by 4 bases and J by 4 bases, with 8 bases left in between. DNA for the CDR3: TGTGCCAGCAGCCCGCAGGGGAATCAGCCCCAGCATTTT. It specifies CASSPQGNQPQHF.

On this clone: At one end, the junction sequence differs from germline, possibly due to a read error. V usage is TRBV7-7 and J usage is TRBJ1-1; D is undetermined. In germline, CDR1 is SSHAT, CDR2 FNYEAQ (reference sequence). The CDR3 spans 15 residues. CDR3 loop: CASSLVPQENTEAFF. CDR3 in DNA: TGTGCTAGCAGCTTAGTTCCCCAGGAGAACACTGAAGCTTTCTTT.

The gene calls are TRBV6-5 and TRBJ1-2; D is possibly TRBD1 (6 bases). The CDR3 is made up of 12 amino acids. Germline CDR1 and CDR2: MNHEY and SVGAGI. V was shortened by 1 base and J by 8 bases, with 8 bases between the two germline ends. CDR3 bases: TGTGCCAGCAGTTACTTGCAGGGGGGCTACACCTTC. It specifies CASSYLQGGYTF.

The V and J genes are TRBV4-1 and TRBJ2-5; a weak D match, TRBD2 (7 bases). The V gene lost 0 bases and the J gene lost 4 bases, with 12 bases spanning the gap. In germline, CDR1 is MGHRA, CDR2 YSYEKL. The CDR3 is made up of 15 amino acids. The CDR3 region has the DNA TGCGCCAGCAGCCAAGATGGGGGGGGGCCAGAGACCCAGTACTTC. Encoded protein: CASSQDGGGPETQYF.